One and the same sample provided the 15 T cell receptor beta chains below, sequenced in a study of cytomegalovirus exposure and HLA in healthy donors. Vbeta (60) and Jbeta (13) primers were used in the PCR. Only in-frame clones appear in the TCRdb table, and some are missing; sequencing was by immunoSEQ multiplex PCR. Among about 130,000 clones listed, around 79% were seen once. The source material was PBMCs. These receptors were taken from a woman between 40 and 55 years old in good health and CMV-seropositive.

CDR3 in amino acids: CASSPTGFLGAGYTF. CDR3 sequence (DNA): TGTGCCAGCAGTCCGACAGGCTTTTTGGGGGCTGGCTACACCTTC. This rearrangement joins TRBV28 to TRBJ1-2; D possibly corresponds to TRBD1 (6 bases). V was trimmed by 5 bases and J by 7 bases, leaving 20 bases between them. The CDR3 contains 15 residues. Germline V gene data show CDR1 as MDHEN and CDR2 as SYDVKM.

CDR3 region: CASSLSIWGGTDTQYF. DNA of the CDR3: TGTGCCAGCAGCTTATCAATCTGGGGGGGGACAGATACGCAGTATTTT. The rearrangement joins TRBV11-3 to TRBJ2-3, with 7 bases fitting TRBD2. With 2 bases clipped from V and 3 bases from J, the junction kept 8 bases outside the gene matches. Germline values: CDR1 SGHNT, CDR2 YENEEA. The CDR3 runs to 16 residues.

This clone was observed a single time. The chain links TRBV15 to TRBJ1-1; maybe TRBD1 (5 bases). Germline CDR1 LNHNV, CDR2 YYDKDF (reference sequence). This CDR3 has 16 amino acids. The V end was cut by 3 bases, the J end by 3 bases, with 17 bases between. CDR3 amino acids: CATSRGGTAAYTEAFF. As DNA, the CDR3 is TGTGCCACCAGCAGGGGGGGGACCGCAGCCTACACTGAAGCTTTCTTT.

A note on this clone: The same CDR3 is also encoded by other DNA sequences in this sample. The chain joins TRBV6-1 to TRBJ1-2; D call uncertain. The CDR3 covers 12 residues. Germline V gene sequence: CDR1 MNHNS, CDR2 SASEGT. The V end lost 6 bases, the J end lost 2 bases, and 7 bases lay between the germline ends. CDR3 amino acids: CASSERNYGYTF. DNA of the CDR3: TGTGCCAGCAGCGAACGGAACTATGGCTACACCTTC.

The chain joins TRBV28 to TRBJ2-7; TRBD1 matches at 9 bases. CDR3 size: 12 residues. The J segment lost 4 bases and the V segment lost 8 bases, leaving 3 bases of the junction unmatched. The germline V gene encodes CDR1 MDHEN and CDR2 SYDVKM. CDR3 loop: CASLTGGYEQYF. The CDR3 DNA follows: TGTGCCAGCCTGACAGGGGGGTACGAGCAGTACTTC.

The rearrangement links TRBV7-2 to TRBJ2-5; 9 nucleotides agree with TRBD2. The closer fit of TRBJ2-7 to the DNA end suggests the J call may be wrong. The germline gives CDR1 SGHTA, CDR2 FQGNSA. The CDR3 contains 15 residues. The CDR3, as DNA: TGTGCCAGCAGCTTAGGGCGGGGGGGCCTCTACGAGCAGTACTTC. It specifies CASSLGRGGLYEQYF.

This sequence joins TRBV28 and TRBJ1-2, with TRBD1 identical over 9 bases. The CDR3 contains 14 residues. Germline lookup yields CDR1 MDHEN and CDR2 SYDVKM. Trimming cost V 0 bases and J 4 bases; bases outside gene matches: 0. The CDR3 loop reads CASSLWDRGYGYTF. CDR3 nucleotide sequence: TGTGCCAGCAGTTTATGGGACAGGGGCTATGGCTACACCTTC.

The chain uses TRBV5-1 and TRBJ2-7; 9 bases are shared with TRBD1. Germline lookup yields CDR1 SGHRS and CDR2 YFSETQ. The CDR3 is made up of 14 amino acids. V lost 4 bases and J lost 5; bases outside the gene matches: 7. This CDR3 is CASSLGTGLNEQYF. DNA for the CDR3: TGCGCCAGCAGCCTAGGGACAGGGTTGAACGAGCAGTACTTC. Full variable domain (outside the CDR3, taken from reference TRBV5-1 and TRBJ2-7): KAGVTQTPRYLIKTRGQQVTLSCSPISGHRSVSWYQQTPGQGLQFLFEYFSETQRNKGNFPGRFSGRQFSNSRSEMNVSTLELGDSALYLCASSLGTGLNEQYFGPGTRLTVT.

This chain's CDR3 is CASSLGPSGNTIYF. The CDR3 bases are TGTGCCAGCAGCTTGGGCCCCTCTGGAAACACCATATATTTT. The chain links TRBV7-2 to TRBJ1-3; D gene ambiguous. Trimming took off 3 bases at V and 0 bases at J, with 6 bases between the two ends. This CDR3 is built from 14 residues. Per the germline V gene, CDR1 is SGHTA and CDR2 is FQGNSA.

This chain links TRBV9 with TRBJ1-3, with a weak D call TRBD1 (5 bases). The CDR3 spans 15 residues. In germline, CDR1 is SGDLS, CDR2 YYNGEE. Trimming took 8 bases from V and 3 from J, leaving 18 bases between them. The CDR3 loop is CASAPMGLIGNTIYF. The CDR3 DNA reads TGTGCCAGTGCTCCCATGGGACTAATTGGAAACACCATATATTTT.

This clone has only a few counts. The V and J genes are TRBV30 and TRBJ2-5; possibly TRBD1 for D (6 bases). V was cut by 3 bases and J by 5 bases, with 16 bases left in between. CDR1 is GTSNPN, CDR2 SVGIG, per germline (reference sequence). CDR3 length: 14 amino acids. CDR3 protein: CAWSEPRRGETQYF. The CDR3 bases are TGTGCCTGGAGCGAACCGCGCAGGGGTGAGACCCAGTACTTC. Full variable domain (rest looked up from reference TRBV30 and TRBJ2-5): SQTIHQWPATLVQPVGSPLSLECTVEGTSNPNLYWYRQAAGRGLQLLFYSVGIGQISSEVPQNLSASRPQDRQFILSSKKLLLSDSGFYLCAWSEPRRGETQYFGPGTRLLVL.

The chain is built from TRBV18 and TRBJ1-5; a weak D match, TRBD1 (5 bases). Trimming pared 3 bases from V and 1 base from J, leaving 7 bases between. CDR3 length: 14 amino acids. In germline, CDR1 is KGHSH, CDR2 LQKENI. The CDR3 is CASSPAGSNQPQHF. DNA of the CDR3: TGTGCCAGCTCACCGGCAGGGAGCAATCAGCCCCAGCATTTT.

The chain couples TRBV9 to TRBJ2-1, with 8 bases matching TRBD2. Germline CDR1 and CDR2: SGDLS and YYNGEE. The CDR3 contains 11 residues. V trimming: 4 bases; J trimming: 10 bases; junction bases outside the gene matches: 1. CDR3 loop: CASSLAGEQFF. CDR3 DNA sequence: TGTGCCAGCAGCTTAGCGGGAGAGCAGTTCTTC.

This chain links TRBV9 with TRBJ2-6, with D possibly matching TRBD2 (5 bases). Germline V gene sequence: CDR1 SGDLS, CDR2 YYNGEE. Trimming pared 1 base from V and 0 bases from J, leaving 5 bases between. This CDR3 region has 15 residues. CDR3 protein: CASSVRGSGANVLTF. As DNA, the CDR3 is TGTGCCAGCAGCGTACGGGGCTCTGGGGCCAACGTCCTGACTTTC.

The chain employs TRBV19 and TRBJ2-5; TRBD1 aligns across 9 bases. The last part of the DNA fits TRBJ2-7 better; the J call may be wrong. This CDR3 region has 15 residues. Germline V gives CDR1 LNHDA, CDR2 SQIVND (reference sequence). CDR3 sequence reads: CASSMFGDRAYEQYF. CDR3 coding DNA: TGTGCCAGTAGTATGTTCGGGGACAGGGCCTACGAGCAGTACTTC.